The present T cell receptor (beta chain) was sequenced within a study of OX40 agonist ivuxolimab in advanced cancers. Only in-frame clones appear in the TCRdb table, and some are missing; sequencing was by immunoSEQ multiplex PCR. The sample comprises roughly 62,000 clones, around 86% of which are singletons, and roughly 0.9% rests with the top ten. The sequence came from an adult with an advanced solid tumor such as melanoma, head and neck, liver or kidney cancer. The source was CD4+ or CD8+ T cells sorted from blood, collected in a trial of the OX40 agonist ivuxolimab.

The CDR3 region is CASAGSNSNQPQHF. CDR3 in DNA: TGTGCCTCAGCCGGGAGCAATAGCAATCAGCCCCAGCATTTT. The chain recombines TRBV2 with TRBJ1-5; D unclear. CDR3 length: 14 residues. V dropped 11 bases and J dropped 0 bases, with 14 bases sitting between them. Germline values: CDR1 SNHLY, CDR2 FYNNEI.